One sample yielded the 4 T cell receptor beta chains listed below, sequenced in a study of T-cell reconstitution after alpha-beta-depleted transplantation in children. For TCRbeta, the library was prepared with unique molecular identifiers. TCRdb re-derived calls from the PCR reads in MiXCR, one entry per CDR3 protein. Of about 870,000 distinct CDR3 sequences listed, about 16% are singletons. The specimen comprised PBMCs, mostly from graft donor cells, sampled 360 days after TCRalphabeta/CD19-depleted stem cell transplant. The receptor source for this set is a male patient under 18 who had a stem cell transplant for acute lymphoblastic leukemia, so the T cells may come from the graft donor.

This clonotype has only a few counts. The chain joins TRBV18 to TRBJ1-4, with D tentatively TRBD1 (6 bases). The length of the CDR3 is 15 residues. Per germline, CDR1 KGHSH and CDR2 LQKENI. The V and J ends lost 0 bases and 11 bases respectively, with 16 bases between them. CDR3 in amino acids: CASSPPNRELAKLFF. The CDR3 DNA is TGTGCCAGCTCACCACCAAACAGGGAGTTAGCCAAACTGTTTTTT.

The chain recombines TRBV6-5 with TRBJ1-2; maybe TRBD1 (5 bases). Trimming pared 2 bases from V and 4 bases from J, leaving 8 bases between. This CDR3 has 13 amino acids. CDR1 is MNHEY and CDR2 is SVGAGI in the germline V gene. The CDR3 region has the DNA TGTGCCAGCAGTTACACCGGGACCTATGGCTACACCTTC. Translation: CASSYTGTYGYTF.

This CDR3 is CASSSRIAGGGTDTQYF. Here the CDR3 DNA reads TGTGCCAGCAGCTCAAGAATAGCGGGAGGGGGGACAGATACGCAGTATTTT. The chain recombines TRBV7-3 with TRBJ2-3; 11 positions agree with TRBD2. V gave up 4 bases and J gave up 3 bases; unmatched junction bases: 9. From germline, CDR1 is SGHTA and CDR2 FQGTGA. This CDR3 comprises 17 residues.

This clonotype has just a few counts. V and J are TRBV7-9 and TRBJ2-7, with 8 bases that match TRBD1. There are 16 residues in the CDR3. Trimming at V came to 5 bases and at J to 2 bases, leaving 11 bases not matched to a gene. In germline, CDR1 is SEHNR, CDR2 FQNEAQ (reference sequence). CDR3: CASSPGPGGRTYEQYF. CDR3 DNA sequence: TGTGCCAGCAGCCCCGGACCAGGGGGCAGGACCTACGAGCAGTACTTC.